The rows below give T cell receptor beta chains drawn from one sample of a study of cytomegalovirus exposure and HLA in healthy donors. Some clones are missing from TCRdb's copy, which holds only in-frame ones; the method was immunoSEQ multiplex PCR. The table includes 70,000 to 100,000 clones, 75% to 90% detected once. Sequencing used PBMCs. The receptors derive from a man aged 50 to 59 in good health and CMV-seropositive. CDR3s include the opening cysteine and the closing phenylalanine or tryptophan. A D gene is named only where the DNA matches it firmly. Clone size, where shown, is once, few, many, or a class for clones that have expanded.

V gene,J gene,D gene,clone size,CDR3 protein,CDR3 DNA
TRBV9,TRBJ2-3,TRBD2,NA,CASSLLGLPSTDTQYF,TGTGCCAGCAGCCTTCTGGGACTACCTAGCACAGATACGCAGTATTTT
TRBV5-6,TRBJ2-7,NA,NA,CASSFRTGYYEQYF,TGTGCCAGCAGCTTTCGAACGGGATACTACGAGCAGTACTTC
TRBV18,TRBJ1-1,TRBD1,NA,CASSPLQGANTEAFF,TGTGCCAGCTCACCTCTACAGGGGGCAAACACTGAAGCTTTCTTT
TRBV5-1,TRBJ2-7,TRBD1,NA,CASSFRTGGMSYEQYF,TGCGCCAGCAGCTTTAGGACAGGGGGGATGTCCTACGAGCAGTACTTC
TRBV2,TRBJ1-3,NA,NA,CASSEEYPGGNTIYF,TGTGCCAGCAGTGAAGAATACCCGGGTGGAAACACCATATATTTT
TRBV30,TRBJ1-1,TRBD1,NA,CAWNTGTGGTEAFF,TGTGCCTGGAATACCGGGACAGGGGGGACTGAAGCTTTCTTT
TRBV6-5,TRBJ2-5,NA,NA,CASSEGGGVGETQYF,TGTGCCAGCAGCGAGGGGGGAGGGGTCGGAGAGACCCAGTACTTC
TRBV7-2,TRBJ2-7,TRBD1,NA,CASSLEGQSSYEQYF,TGTGCCAGCAGCCTCGAGGGACAGAGCTCCTACGAGCAGTACTTC
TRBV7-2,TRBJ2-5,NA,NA,CASSLEPSVGGETQYF,TGTGCCAGCAGCTTAGAGCCTAGCGTTGGGGGAGAGACCCAGTACTTC
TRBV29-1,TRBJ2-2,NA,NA,CSARETGANTGELFF,TGCAGCGCCAGAGAGACAGGAGCTAACACCGGGGAGCTGTTTTTT
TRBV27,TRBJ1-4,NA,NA,CASARLSTNEKLFF,TGTGCCAGCGCCAGGTTATCAACTAATGAAAAACTGTTTTTT
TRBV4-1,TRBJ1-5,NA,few,CASSLDGRGSQPQHF,TGCGCCAGCAGCCTAGACGGGAGGGGGAGTCAGCCCCAGCATTTT
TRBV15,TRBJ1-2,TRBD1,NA,CATSRGGTGYGYTF,TGTGCCACCAGCAGAGGCGGGACAGGCTATGGCTACACCTTC
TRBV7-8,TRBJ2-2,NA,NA,CASSRQAQNTGELFF,TGTGCCAGCAGCCGACAGGCCCAGAACACCGGGGAGCTGTTTTTT
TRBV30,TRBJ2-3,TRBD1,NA,CAWSAVGTGRTDTQYF,TGTGCCTGGAGTGCTGTTGGGACAGGGAGGACAGATACGCAGTATTTT
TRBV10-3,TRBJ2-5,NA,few,CATSPRGNQETQYF,TGTGCCACGTCACCCAGGGGAAACCAAGAGACCCAGTACTTC
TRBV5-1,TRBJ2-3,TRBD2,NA,CASSLAAGAGTDTQYF,TGCGCCAGCAGCTTGGCCGCGGGAGCAGGGACAGATACGCAGTATTTT
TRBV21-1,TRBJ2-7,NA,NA,CASSFRRAGTELYEQYF,TGTGCCAGCAGCTTCCGTAGAGCCGGGACAGAATTATACGAGCAGTACTTC
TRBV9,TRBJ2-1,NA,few,CASSVAAGNNEQFF,TGTGCCAGCAGCGTGGCAGCGGGTAACAATGAGCAGTTCTTC
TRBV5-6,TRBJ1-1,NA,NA,CASSLQGVGTEAFF,TGTGCCAGCAGCTTGCAGGGCGTGGGCACTGAAGCTTTCTTT
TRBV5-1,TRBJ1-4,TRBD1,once,CASSFGTGREKLFF,TGCGCCAGCAGCTTCGGGACAGGGAGGGAAAAACTGTTTTTT
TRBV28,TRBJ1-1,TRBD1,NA,CASSLGTGGTNTEAFF,TGTGCCAGCAGTTTGGGAACAGGGGGTACGAACACTGAAGCTTTCTTT
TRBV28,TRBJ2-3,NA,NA,CASSPPLRATQYF,TGTGCCAGCAGTCCCCCCCTGAGAGCTACGCAGTATTTT
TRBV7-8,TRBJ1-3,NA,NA,CASSLNSLSGNTIYF,TGTGCCAGCAGCTTAAACAGCCTGTCCGGAAACACCATATATTTT
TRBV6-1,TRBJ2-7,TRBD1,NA,CASSLTGPSSYEQYF,TGTGCCAGCAGTCTGACAGGGCCGAGCAGCTACGAGCAGTACTTC
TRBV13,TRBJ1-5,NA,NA,CASSLGRTDQPQHF,TGTGCCAGCAGCTTAGGCCGCACAGATCAGCCCCAGCATTTT
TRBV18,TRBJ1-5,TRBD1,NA,CASSSGTGGRQPQHF,TGTGCCAGCTCATCCGGGACAGGGGGCAGGCAGCCCCAGCATTTT
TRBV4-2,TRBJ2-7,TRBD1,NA,CASSHAGTGNYEQYF,TGTGCCAGCAGCCATGCCGGGACAGGGAACTACGAGCAGTACTTC
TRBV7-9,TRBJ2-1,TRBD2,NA,CASSSSGVSYNEQFF,TGTGCCAGCAGCTCCAGCGGGGTCTCCTACAATGAGCAGTTCTTC
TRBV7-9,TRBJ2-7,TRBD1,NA,CSSSLGQGISYEQYF,TGTTCCAGCAGCTTGGGACAGGGAATCTCCTACGAGCAGTACTTC
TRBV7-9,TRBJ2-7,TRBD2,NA,CASDALAGSYEQYF,TGTGCCAGCGACGCTCTAGCGGGATCCTACGAGCAGTACTTC
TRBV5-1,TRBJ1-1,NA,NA,CASSLLDSLTEAFF,TGCGCCAGCAGCTTATTGGACAGTCTGACTGAAGCTTTCTTT
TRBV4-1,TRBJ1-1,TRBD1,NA,CASSQVTGDTEAFF,TGCGCCAGCAGCCAAGTTACAGGGGACACTGAAGCTTTCTTT
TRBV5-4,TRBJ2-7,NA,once,CASSLNRLYEQYF,TGTGCCAGCAGCTTGAACAGGCTATACGAGCAGTACTTC
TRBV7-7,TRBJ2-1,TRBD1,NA,CASSFGTGGMDEQFF,TGTGCTAGCAGCTTCGGGACAGGGGGCATGGATGAGCAGTTCTTC
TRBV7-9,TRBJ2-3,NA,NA,CASSLRAGPTDTQYF,TGTGCCAGCTCTCTCAGGGCAGGGCCGACAGATACGCAGTATTTT
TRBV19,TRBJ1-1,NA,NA,CASYRGDGAFF,TGTGCCAGTTATCGGGGAGACGGAGCTTTCTTT
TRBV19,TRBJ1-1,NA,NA,CASSVLQGIQAFF,TGTGCCAGTAGTGTCCTACAGGGAATTCAAGCTTTCTTT
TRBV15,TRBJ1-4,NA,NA,CATSRETVRNEKLFF,TGTGCCACCAGCAGAGAAACCGTCAGGAATGAAAAACTGTTTTTT
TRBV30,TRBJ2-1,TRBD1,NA,CAYTPPGTALNEQFF,TGTGCCTACACACCCCCCGGGACAGCCCTCAATGAGCAGTTCTTC
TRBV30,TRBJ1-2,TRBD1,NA,CAWSLGDRVGYTF,TGTGCCTGGAGTTTAGGGGACAGGGTTGGCTACACCTTC